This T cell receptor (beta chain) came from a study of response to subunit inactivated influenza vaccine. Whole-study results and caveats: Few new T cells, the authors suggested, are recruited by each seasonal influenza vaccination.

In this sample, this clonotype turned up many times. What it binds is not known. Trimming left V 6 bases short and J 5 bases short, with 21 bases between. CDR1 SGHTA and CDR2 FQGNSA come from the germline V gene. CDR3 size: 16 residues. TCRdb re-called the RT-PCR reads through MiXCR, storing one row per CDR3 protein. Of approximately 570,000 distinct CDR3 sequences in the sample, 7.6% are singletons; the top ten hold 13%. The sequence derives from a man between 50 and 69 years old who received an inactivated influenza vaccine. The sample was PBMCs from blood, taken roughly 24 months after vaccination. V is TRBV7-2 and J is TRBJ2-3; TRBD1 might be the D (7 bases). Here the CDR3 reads CASRLTGTAGGDTQYF. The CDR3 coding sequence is TGTGCCAGCAGACTAACCGGGACAGCGGGTGGAGATACGCAGTATTTT.